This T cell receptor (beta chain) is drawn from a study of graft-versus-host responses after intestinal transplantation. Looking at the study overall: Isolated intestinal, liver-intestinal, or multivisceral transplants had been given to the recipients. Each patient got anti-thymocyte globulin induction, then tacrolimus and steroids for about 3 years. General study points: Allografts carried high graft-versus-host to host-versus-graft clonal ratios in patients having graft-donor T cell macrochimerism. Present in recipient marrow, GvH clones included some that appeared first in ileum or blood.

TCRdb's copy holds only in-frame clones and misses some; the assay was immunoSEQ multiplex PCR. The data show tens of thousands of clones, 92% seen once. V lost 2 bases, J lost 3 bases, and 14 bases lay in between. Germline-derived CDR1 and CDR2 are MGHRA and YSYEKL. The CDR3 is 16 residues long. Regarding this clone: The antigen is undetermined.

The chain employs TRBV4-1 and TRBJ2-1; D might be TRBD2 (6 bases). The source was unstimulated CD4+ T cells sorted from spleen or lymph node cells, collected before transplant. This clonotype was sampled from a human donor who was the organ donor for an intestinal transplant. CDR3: CASSQPTRGIYNEQFF. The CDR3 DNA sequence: TGCGCCAGCAGCCAACCTACTCGCGGGATCTACAATGAGCAGTTCTTC.